Below are 15 T cell receptor beta chains sequenced from a single sample in a study of blood T cell repertoires in COVID-19. Repertoires were generated with immunoSEQ multiplex PCR, while TCRdb's copy carries only in-frame clones and drops some. In the table there are about 170,000 clones, around 83% of which are singletons. The specimen was PBMCs or T cells enriched from blood (not recorded which). The receptors here all came from a woman in her fifties or sixties in a cohort exposed to, infected with or recovered from COVID-19 (not recorded which).

The rearrangement uses TRBV5-4 and TRBJ1-4; D possibly corresponds to TRBD1 (5 bases). Trimming removed 4 bases from V and 4 bases from J, with 11 bases in between. The CDR3 runs 14 residues. CDR1 is SGHNT, CDR2 YYREEE, per germline (reference sequence). The CDR3 nucleotides read TGTGCCAGCAGCCTTAACAGGAATAATGAAAAACTGTTTTTT. It is translated as CASSLNRNNEKLFF.

The chain links TRBV11-3 to TRBJ2-7; 9 bases are shared with TRBD2. Looked up from germline, CDR1 is SGHNT and CDR2 is YENEEA. V trimming: 6 bases; J trimming: 5 bases; junction bases outside the gene matches: 8. The CDR3 covers 14 residues. The CDR3 DNA sequence: TGTGCCAGCAGGAAGCGGGGGGCGGGGGACGAGCAGTACTTC. Translation: CASRKRGAGDEQYF.

The CDR3 sequence: CASSEGQSGNQPQHF. Written as DNA, the CDR3 is TGCGCCAGCAGCGAAGGACAGTCGGGCAATCAGCCCCAGCATTTT. This chain uses TRBV5-1 with TRBJ1-5, with D maybe TRBD1 (6 bases). CDR3 size: 15 residues. Trimming cost V 4 bases and J 2 bases, with 13 bases left between them. Per the germline V gene, CDR1 is SGHRS and CDR2 is YFSETQ.

This clone has only a few counts. V usage is TRBV5-1 and J usage is TRBJ1-4; perhaps TRBD1 as D (5 bases). V lost 0 bases to trimming and J lost 1 base, with 7 bases between them. Germline-derived CDR1 and CDR2 are SGHRS and YFSETQ. CDR3 length: 15 residues. The CDR3 protein is CASSLAQGTNEKLFF. CDR3 sequence (DNA): TGCGCCAGCAGCTTGGCCCAGGGAACTAATGAAAAACTGTTTTTT.

J is TRBJ1-1 and V is TRBV14; D remains ambiguous. The CDR3 is 16 amino acids. Trimming cost V 1 base and J 1 base, with 13 bases left between them. CDR1 SGHDN and CDR2 FVKESK come from the germline V gene. CDR3 region: CASSQVMPQRNTEAFF. As DNA, the CDR3 is TGTGCCAGCAGCCAAGTGATGCCACAGAGGAACACTGAAGCTTTCTTT.

DNA of the CDR3: TGTGCCAGCCAGACAGGCCGAGAGACCCAGTACTTC. Translated: CASQTGRETQYF. V is TRBV28 and J is TRBJ2-5; tentatively, D is TRBD1 (6 bases). Germline CDR1 is MDHEN and CDR2 is SYDVKM. The CDR3 totals 12 residues. V lost 8 bases and J lost 4, with 11 bases in between. Together with reference TRBV28 and TRBJ2-5, the CDR3 gives the full variable domain: DVKVTQSSRYLVKRTGEKVFLECVQDMDHENMFWYRQDPGLGLRLIYFSYDVKMKEKGDIPEGYSVSREKKERFSLILESASTNQTSMYLCASQTGRETQYFGPGTRLLVL.

The chain combines TRBV15 with TRBJ1-6, with D possibly TRBD1 on 6 matching bases. CDR3 length: 17 residues. Between the trimmed V and J ends, which lost 0 bases and 10 bases, there was a span of 19 bases. Per the germline V gene, CDR1 is LNHNV and CDR2 is YYDKDF (reference sequence). In DNA form, the CDR3 reads TGTGCCACCAGCAGAGATGGTGGGGGCGCTGAGATGTCACCCCTCCACTTT. Its translation is CATSRDGGGAEMSPLHF.

The CDR3 here is CASSSDSVLSGYTF. CDR3 nucleotides: TGTGCCAGCAGTTCTGACAGCGTACTAAGTGGCTACACCTTC. This chain links TRBV6-5 with TRBJ1-2; TRBD1 is a possible D gene (5 bases). Germline CDR1 and CDR2: MNHEY and SVGAGI. There are 14 residues in the CDR3. V was clipped by 4 bases and J by 7 bases, with 16 bases between them.

The chain uses TRBV27 and TRBJ1-5; D is undetermined. CDR3 length: 16 residues. Trimming left V 2 bases short and J 2 bases short, with 13 bases between. The germline V gene encodes CDR1 MNHEY and CDR2 SMNVEV (reference sequence). CDR3 in amino acids: CASSLRRDGRNQPQHF. The CDR3 nucleotides are TGTGCCAGCAGTTTACGGAGGGATGGTCGCAATCAGCCCCAGCATTTT.

The chain employs TRBV21-1 and TRBJ2-2; TRBD2, as called in the table, went unchecked against the DNA. TRBV21-1 is designated a pseudogene. This CDR3 has 15 amino acids. CDR3 loop: CASSKALNGIGELFF. CDR3 DNA: TGTGCCAGCAGCAAGGCCTTAAACGGGATCGGGGAGCTGTTTTTT.

The V gene is TRBV5-4, the J gene TRBJ2-3; no clear D gene. Trimming cost V 2 bases and J 5 bases, with 12 bases left between them. CDR1 and CDR2 from the germline V gene are SGHNT and YYREEE (reference sequence). The CDR3 is made up of 14 amino acids. In DNA, the CDR3 is TGTGCCAGCAGCTTTCGTAGCAGAGAAGATACGCAGTATTTT. Protein product: CASSFRSREDTQYF.

This sequence joins TRBV4-1 and TRBJ1-6, with D possibly TRBD1 on 6 matching bases. The CDR3 sequence is 15 residues long. The germline gives CDR1 MGHRA, CDR2 YSYEKL. Trimming removed 0 bases from V and 16 bases from J, with 19 bases in between. In DNA form, the CDR3 reads TGCGCCAGCAGCCAAGATGGGCAGGGGAACAGCCAACTCCACTTT. Protein product: CASSQDGQGNSQLHF.

The genes are TRBV7-8 and TRBJ1-5, with 9 bases matching TRBD1. The CDR3 is 16 amino acids. The germline CDR1 and CDR2 sequences are SGHVS and FQNEAQ. Trimming removed 0 bases from V and 2 bases from J; junction bases left unmatched: 2. CDR3 bases: TGTGCCAGCAGCTTAGCACAGGGGGCCGGCAATCAGCCCCAGCATTTT. The encoded protein is CASSLAQGAGNQPQHF.

The chain is built from TRBV29-1 and TRBJ2-1; 11 nucleotides match TRBD2. This CDR3 is built from 19 residues. Germline values: CDR1 SQVTM, CDR2 ANQGSEA. J was trimmed by 0 bases and V by 6 bases; bases with no gene match: 16. CDR3 sequence reads: CSVALRDGTSGRSYNEQFF. CDR3 nucleotides: TGCAGCGTCGCCCTTCGCGACGGGACTAGCGGTCGCTCCTACAATGAGCAGTTCTTC.

This rearrangement joins TRBV18 to TRBJ2-2, with TRBD1 as a possible D gene (6 bases). Per germline, CDR1 KGHSH and CDR2 LQKENI. V shed 1 base and J shed 2 bases, with 11 bases lying between them. CDR3 length: 16 amino acids. In DNA form, the CDR3 reads TGTGCCAGCTCACCACAGAGAGGGGGAAACACCGGGGAGCTGTTTTTT. This codes for CASSPQRGGNTGELFF. The full variable domain, rest sourced from reference TRBV18 and TRBJ2-2, is NAGVMQNPRHLVRRRGQEARLRCSPMKGHSHVYWYRQLPEEGLKFMVYLQKENIIDESGMPKERFSAEFPKEGPSILRIQQVVRGDSAAYFCASSPQRGGNTGELFFGEGSRLTVL.